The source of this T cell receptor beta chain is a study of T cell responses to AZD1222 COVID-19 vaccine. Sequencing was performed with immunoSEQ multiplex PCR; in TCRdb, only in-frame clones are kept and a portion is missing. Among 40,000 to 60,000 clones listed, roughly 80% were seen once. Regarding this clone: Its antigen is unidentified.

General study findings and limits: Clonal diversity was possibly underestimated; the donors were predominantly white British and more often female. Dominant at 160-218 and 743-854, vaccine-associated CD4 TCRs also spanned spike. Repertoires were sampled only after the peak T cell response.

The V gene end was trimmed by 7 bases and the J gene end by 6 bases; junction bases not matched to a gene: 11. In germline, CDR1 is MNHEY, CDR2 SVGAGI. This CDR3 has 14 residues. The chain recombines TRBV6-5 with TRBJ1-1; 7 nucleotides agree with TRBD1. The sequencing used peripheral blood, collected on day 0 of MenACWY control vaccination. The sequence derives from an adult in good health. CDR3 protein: CASKKDRRAAEAFF. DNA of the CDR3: TGTGCCAGCAAGAAGGACAGGCGTGCCGCTGAAGCTTTCTTT.